A single sample is the source of the 17 T cell receptor beta chains below, sequenced in a study of blood T cell repertoires in COVID-19. Sequenced by immunoSEQ multiplex PCR; TCRdb stores in-frame clones only, minus some. The table includes about 180,000 clones, 80% to 90% detected once. Sequenced sample: peripheral blood. Receptors originate from a man aged 40-49 years with active or convalescent COVID-19.

The chain is built from TRBV2 and TRBJ2-3; 8 bases align to TRBD2. Trimming cost V 3 bases and J 7 bases; bases outside gene matches: 9. Germline V lookup: CDR1 SNHLY, CDR2 FYNNEI. The CDR3 covers 15 residues. CDR3 DNA: TGTGCCAGCAGTGAGCTGGGCGGGGGGCCCAATACGCAGTATTTT. Translation: CASSELGGGPNTQYF.

The chain employs TRBV18 and TRBJ2-3, with 8 positions matching TRBD1. Germline V gene sequence: CDR1 KGHSH, CDR2 LQKENI. The CDR3 totals 14 residues. J was trimmed by 4 bases and V by 3 bases; bases with no gene match: 3. The CDR3 coding sequence is TGTGCCAGCTCACCCCAGACAGGGGCAGATACGCAGTATTTT. This translates into CASSPQTGADTQYF.

The rearrangement uses TRBV7-6 and TRBJ1-3; D perhaps matches TRBD1 (5 bases). V was cut by 1 base and J by 0 bases, with 7 bases left in between. This CDR3 is built from 15 residues. Germline V gene lookup returns CDR1 SGHVS and CDR2 FNYEAQ. CDR3 region: CASSLDRNSGNTIYF. CDR3 in DNA: TGTGCCAGCAGCTTAGACAGGAACTCTGGAAACACCATATATTTT. The full variable domain, rest sourced from reference TRBV7-6 and TRBJ1-3, is GAGVSQSPRYKVTKRGQDVALRCDPISGHVSLYWYRQALGQGPEFLTYFNYEAQQDKSGLPNDRFSAERPEGSISTLTIQRTEQRDSAMYRCASSLDRNSGNTIYFGEGSWLTVV.

This sequence joins TRBV5-5 and TRBJ2-5; 7 bases line up with TRBD1. The germline gives CDR1 SGHKS, CDR2 YYEKEE (reference sequence). The CDR3 sequence is 15 residues long. With 3 bases clipped from V and 5 bases from J, the junction kept 10 bases outside the gene matches. The CDR3 here is CASSSGVATGETQYF. The DNA of the CDR3 is TGTGCCAGCAGCTCTGGGGTGGCGACAGGGGAGACCCAGTACTTC.

The gene calls are TRBV10-3 and TRBJ1-6; no clear D gene. The V end lost 4 bases, the J end lost 10 bases, and 11 bases lay between the germline ends. The CDR3 has 13 amino acids. The germline V gene encodes CDR1 ENHRY and CDR2 SYGVKD. CDR3 in amino acids: CAISGSENSPLHF. As DNA, the CDR3 is TGTGCCATCAGTGGAAGCGAGAACTCACCCCTCCACTTT.

V gene TRBV28 combines with J gene TRBJ1-6; D might be TRBD1 (5 bases). The CDR3 extends over 16 amino acids. Trimming shortened V by 1 base and J by 7 bases, and 14 bases separated the two germline ends. The germline gives CDR1 MDHEN, CDR2 SYDVKM. DNA of the CDR3: TGTGCCAGCAGTTTATCGGGGGGGGACCCCAATTCACCCCTCCACTTT. Translating it yields CASSLSGGDPNSPLHF.

The V call is TRBV12-3 or TRBV12-4, the J call TRBJ2-7, with D unclear. The CDR3 consists of 11 residues. Trimming removed 3 bases at V and 3 bases at J, with 3 bases between. In nucleotides, the CDR3 is TGTGCCAGCAGTTTTAACTACGAGCAGTACTTC. It yields the protein CASSFNYEQYF.

The chain is built from TRBV18 and TRBJ1-4, with 9 bases identical to TRBD1. J lost 7 bases, V lost 1 base, and 7 bases had no gene match. Looked up from germline, CDR1 is KGHSH and CDR2 is LQKENI. The CDR3 extends over 16 amino acids. The DNA for the CDR3 is TGTGCCAGCTCACCACTCTTCGGACAGGGGACTGAAAAACTGTTTTTT. It yields the protein CASSPLFGQGTEKLFF.

The CDR3 loop reads CASSQGPGGDSGANVLTF. The CDR3 bases are TGCGCCAGCAGCCAAGGCCCAGGGGGAGACTCTGGGGCCAACGTCCTGACTTTC. The chain has TRBV4-3 and TRBJ2-6, with 7 bases that match TRBD1. In germline, CDR1 is LGHNA, CDR2 YSLEER. This CDR3 comprises 18 residues. V shed 1 base, J shed 0 bases, and the junction held 6 bases outside the gene matches.

The J gene is TRBJ1-4, the V gene TRBV29-1, with D tentatively TRBD1 (6 bases). CDR1 is SQVTM and CDR2 is ANQGSEA in the germline V gene. The V and J ends lost 5 bases and 6 bases respectively, with 13 bases between them. The CDR3 is made up of 13 amino acids. CDR3 nucleotide sequence: TGCAGCGTTTCTAACAGGGCGGATGAAAAACTGTTTTTT. This translates into CSVSNRADEKLFF. Based on the CDR3 plus reference TRBV29-1 and TRBJ1-4, the full variable domain is SAVISQKPSRDICQRGTSLTIQCQVDSQVTMMFWYRQQPGQSLTLIATANQGSEATYESGFVIDKFPISRPNLTFSTLTVSNMSPEDSSIYLCSVSNRADEKLFFGSGTQLSVL.

The chain is built from TRBV28 and TRBJ2-1; 10 bases are a match to TRBD2. With V trimmed by 2 bases and J by 1 base, 2 bases remained unmatched. Germline V gives CDR1 MDHEN, CDR2 SYDVKM. This CDR3 comprises 16 residues. CDR3: CASSLTSGESYNEQFF. The CDR3 DNA reads as TGTGCCAGCAGTTTAACTAGCGGGGAATCCTACAATGAGCAGTTCTTC.

This clone was recorded once. The chain uses TRBV19 and TRBJ1-3; D is perhaps TRBD1 (6 bases). This CDR3 has 16 residues. CDR1 and CDR2 from the germline V gene are LNHDA and SQIVND (reference sequence). V was clipped by 2 bases and J by 0 bases, with 11 bases between them. CDR3 residues: CASSILGQSSGNTIYF. Here the CDR3 DNA reads TGTGCCAGTAGTATACTAGGACAGAGCTCTGGAAACACCATATATTTT.

V is TRBV28 and J is TRBJ1-6; 9 bases fit TRBD1. Germline V gene data show CDR1 as MDHEN and CDR2 as SYDVKM. This CDR3 comprises 14 residues. The ends lost 6 bases at V and 9 bases at J; junction bases unmatched: 6. In nucleotides, the CDR3 is TGTGCCAGCAGGGACAGGGGAGGAGGTTCACCCCTCCACTTT. Translation gives CASRDRGGGSPLHF.

The rearrangement uses TRBV5-5 and TRBJ2-7; TRBD1 is a possible D gene (6 bases). CDR3 length equals 13 residues. V dropped 4 bases and J dropped 3 bases, with 11 bases sitting between them. The germline gives CDR1 SGHKS, CDR2 YYEKEE (reference sequence). For the CDR3, the DNA is TGTGCCAGCAGCCCTGGGGGACACTACGAGCAGTACTTC. Residues: CASSPGGHYEQYF. The whole variable domain, remainder taken from reference TRBV5-5 and TRBJ2-7, is DAGVTQSPTHLIKTRGQQVTLRCSPISGHKSVSWYQQVLGQGPQFIFQYYEKEERGRGNFPDRFSARQFPNYSSELNVNALLLGDSALYLCASSPGGHYEQYFGPGTRLTVT.

The chain couples TRBV10-1 to TRBJ1-1; 7 bases are shared with TRBD1. The length of the CDR3 is 13 residues. V was pared by 5 bases and J by 3 bases, with 3 bases of the junction left unmatched. Germline V gene lookup returns CDR1 WNHNN and CDR2 SYGVQD (reference sequence). DNA of the CDR3: TGCGCCAGCAGTTTCCAGGGGGACACTGAAGCTTTCTTT. Translating it yields CASSFQGDTEAFF.

This rearrangement joins TRBV7-8 to TRBJ1-2; D is possibly TRBD1 (5 bases). CDR3 size: 14 residues. V lost 5 bases, J lost 2 bases, and 12 bases lay in between. In germline, CDR1 is SGHVS, CDR2 FQNEAQ. The CDR3 sequence is CASSGRGVNYGYTF. The CDR3 region has the DNA TGTGCCAGCAGCGGGCGGGGGGTAAACTATGGCTACACCTTC.

The V gene is TRBV7-2, the J gene TRBJ2-5, with 7 nucleotides matching TRBD2. The CDR3 covers 14 residues. V shed 4 bases, J shed 4 bases, and the junction held 6 bases outside the gene matches. CDR1 is SGHTA, CDR2 FQGNSA, per germline. CDR3 amino acids: CASSSLTSTETQYF. The CDR3 nucleotides read TGTGCCAGCAGCTCACTGACTAGCACAGAGACCCAGTACTTC. The full variable domain, its missing parts supplied by reference TRBV7-2 and TRBJ2-5, is GAGVSQSPSNKVTEKGKDVELRCDPISGHTALYWYRQSLGQGLEFLIYFQGNSAPDKSGLPSDRFSAERTGGSVSTLTIQRTQQEDSAVYLCASSSLTSTETQYFGPGTRLLVL.